The clone carrying this TCR beta chain was counted a few times. Its antigen is still unknown. The sample is drawn from a study of blood T cells in healthy people across ages. General observations from the study: A roughly linear age-dependent decrease characterized TCR beta diversity per million T cells.

It was with a sample-barcoded 5' primer and a J-beta primer mix that a second PCR of roughly 7 to 12 cycles was run. TCRdb reprocessed the 5' RACE reads via MiXCR and lists one record per CDR3 protein. The sample records fewer than 1 million distinct CDR3 sequences, 44% being singletons. Germline V gives CDR1 SEHNR, CDR2 FQNEAQ (reference sequence). Trimming removed 4 bases from V and 11 bases from J, with 17 bases in between. This CDR3 contains 13 residues. V is TRBV7-9 and J is TRBJ2-5; no clear D gene. This TCR was sampled from a man in his 60s in good health. Sequencing was carried out using blood. CDR3 region: CASSSTTGFEQYF. DNA of the CDR3: TGTGCCAGCAGCTCCACCACTGGGTTTGAGCAGTACTTC.